A single sample gave rise to the 8 T cell receptor beta chains below, sequenced in a study of T cell clonality in common variable immunodeficiency. Profiled with immunoSEQ multiplex PCR; TCRdb holds only in-frame clones, not every one. The sample was found to contain roughly 48,000 clones, and every one recurs. Sequenced sample: peripheral blood mononuclear cells. The origin of the receptors is a person aged 18 to 70 in good health.

The sample holds many counts of this clone. The CDR3 end lies 3 residues beyond the end of the read and is filled in from the germline J gene. The genes are TRBV5-1 and TRBJ2-5; 9 bases fit TRBD1. The CDR3 is 15 amino acids. The ends lost 0 bases at V and 1 base at J; junction bases unmatched: 1. The V gene's germline CDR1 is SGHRS and CDR2 YFSETQ. CDR3 DNA, as far as it was read: TGCGCCAGCAGCTTGGGGACAGGGGCCCAAGAGACC. Translation gives CASSLGTGAQET. The full-length CDR3 reads as CASSLGTGAQETQYF.

This clone was seen a handful of times. The read halts 3 residues ahead of the CDR3 end, with the missing end drawn from the germline J gene. The rearrangement joins TRBV6-2 or TRBV6-3 to TRBJ2-1; D not certain. CDR1 is MNHEY, CDR2 SVGEGT, per germline. This CDR3 spans 15 amino acids. The ends were cut back, 2 bases at V and 3 bases at J, with 11 bases in the middle. The sequenced CDR3 bases are TGTGCCAGCAGTTACCCCCAGTTGCACTACAATGAG. The encoded protein is CASSYPQLHYNE. The entire CDR3 reads CASSYPQLHYNEQFF.

This clone has just a few counts. The CDR3 end falls 3 residues outside the read, so it is completed with the germline J gene. The rearrangement links TRBV13 to TRBJ1-1; D perhaps matches TRBD1 (5 bases). V shed 5 bases and J shed 3 bases, with 13 bases lying between them. The CDR3 sequence is 14 residues long. Per germline, CDR1 PRHDT and CDR2 FYEKMQ (reference sequence). Incomplete CDR3 DNA: TGTGCCAGCAGCACTGAACGGGGGTACACTGAA. Encoded protein: CASSTERGYTE. In full, the CDR3 reads CASSTERGYTEAFF.

There are many counts of this clone. Incomplete CDR3 DNA: TGCGCCAGCAGCTTGCTAGCGGGAGTGAATGAG. Translated: CASSLLAGVNE. The whole CDR3 reads CASSLLAGVNEQFF. The rearrangement links TRBV5-1 to TRBJ2-1, with 10 bases lining up with TRBD2. The read ends 3 residues before the CDR3 terminus; that terminus is restored from the germline J gene. Germline V CDR1 and CDR2: SGHRS, YFSETQ. The CDR3 is 14 residues long. Trimming took 1 base from V and 7 from J; bases not matched to a gene: 2.

This clone occurred many times. The observed sequence ends 3 residues before the CDR3 terminus, with the missing tail filled in from the germline J gene. The rearrangement joins TRBV6-2 or TRBV6-3 to TRBJ2-7, with 8 bases fitting TRBD2. From germline, CDR1 is MNHEY and CDR2 SVGEGT. This CDR3 is built from 12 residues. Losses at the gene ends were 10 bases for V and 5 bases for J; bases not matched to a gene: 7. The part of the CDR3 DNA that was read is TGTGCCAAAAAGCGGGAGAGCCACGAG. This translates into CAKKRESHE. The entire CDR3 sequence reads CAKKRESHEQYF.

This clone was recorded a few times. The read ends 3 residues shy of where the CDR3 ends; the end is completed using the germline J gene. The J gene is TRBJ2-1, the V gene TRBV2, with 7 bases fitting TRBD1. After removal of 4 bases from V and 4 bases from J, the junction contained 7 bases not matched to a gene. The CDR3 is 15 amino acids. Germline V gene lookup returns CDR1 SNHLY and CDR2 FYNNEI. The CDR3: CASSGQGKGYNEQFF. CDR3 bases read: TGTGCCAGCAGTGGACAGGGAAAGGGGTACAATGAG.

This clone was counted between two and nine times. The DNA ends 3 residues before the CDR3 does, and the rest of the CDR3 is filled in from the germline J gene. The chain joins TRBV19 to TRBJ2-2; TRBD1 matches 7 bases. Per germline, CDR1 LNHDA and CDR2 SQIVND (reference sequence). CDR3 length: 14 amino acids. The CDR3 is CASSDGQVNEKLFF. Partial CDR3 DNA: TGTGCCAGTTCCGACGGACAGGTTAATGAAAAG.

This clone was detected ten times or more. The read finishes 3 residues shy of the CDR3 end, and the germline J gene is used to complete it. V and J are TRBV10-3 and TRBJ1-4; perhaps TRBD1 as D (6 bases). Deletions cut 2 bases from V and 4 bases from J, with 17 bases between. CDR1 is ENHRY, CDR2 SYGVKD, per germline. CDR3 length: 17 residues. CDR3 bases read: TGTGCCATCAGTGAGGGAAGGGGGGGATCACATAATGAAAAA. Translating gives CAISEGRGGSHNEK. The whole CDR3 region reads CAISEGRGGSHNEKLFF.